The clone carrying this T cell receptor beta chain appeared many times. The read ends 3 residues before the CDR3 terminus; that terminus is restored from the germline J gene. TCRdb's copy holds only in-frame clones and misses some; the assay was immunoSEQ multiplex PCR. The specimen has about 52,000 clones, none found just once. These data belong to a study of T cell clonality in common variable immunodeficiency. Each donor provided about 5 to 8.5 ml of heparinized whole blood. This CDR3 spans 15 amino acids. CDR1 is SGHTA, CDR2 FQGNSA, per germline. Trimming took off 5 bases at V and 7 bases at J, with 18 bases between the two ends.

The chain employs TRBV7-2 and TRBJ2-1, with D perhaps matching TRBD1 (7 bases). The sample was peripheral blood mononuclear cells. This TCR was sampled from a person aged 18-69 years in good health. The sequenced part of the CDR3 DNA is TGTGCCAGCAGCCCTTATATGACAGGGAGGAATGAG. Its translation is CASSPYMTGRNE. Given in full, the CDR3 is CASSPYMTGRNEQFF.